This passage covers 14 T cell receptor beta chains from one sample sequenced in a study of OX40 agonist ivuxolimab in advanced cancers. Method: immunoSEQ multiplex PCR; TCRdb's copy keeps in-frame clones and lacks some. The sample gives 96,000 or so clones, 90% of which show up once; around 1.6% is in the top ten. This specimen consisted of CD4+ or CD8+ T cells sorted from blood, obtained in a trial of the OX40 agonist ivuxolimab. Receptor source: an adult with an advanced solid tumor such as melanoma, head and neck, liver or kidney cancer.

Here the CDR3 DNA reads TGTGCCATCAGTGCCGACAGGAACTACGCCGGGGAGCTGTTTTTT. As protein: CAISADRNYAGELFF. The gene calls are TRBV10-3 and TRBJ2-2; possibly TRBD1 for D (6 bases). V lost 4 bases, J lost 6 bases, and 15 bases lay in between. CDR3 length: 15 residues. CDR1 ENHRY and CDR2 SYGVKD come from the germline V gene.

This chain links TRBV5-8 with TRBJ2-7; 11 bases are a match to TRBD2. Germline V lookup: CDR1 SGHTS, CDR2 YDEGEE. This CDR3 is built from 15 residues. Trimming removed 2 bases from V and 7 bases from J; junction bases left unmatched: 8. The CDR3 loop reads CASSLLAGVVGEQYF. CDR3 in DNA: TGTGCCAGCAGCTTACTAGCGGGAGTGGTGGGTGAGCAGTACTTC.

The chain has TRBV11-3 and TRBJ2-5; 11 bases are a match to TRBD2. CDR1 and CDR2 from the germline V gene are SGHNT and YENEEA. This CDR3 is 16 amino acids long. Unmatched junction bases numbered 5, after V lost 3 bases and J lost 2 bases. In DNA, the CDR3 is TGTGCCAGCAGCTTCAGGACTAGCGGGTGGCAAGAGACCCAGTACTTC. This translates into CASSFRTSGWQETQYF.

This clone was recorded once. The chain has TRBV5-1 and TRBJ2-2; D unresolved. The CDR3 loop spans 14 amino acids. CDR1 SGHRS and CDR2 YFSETQ come from the germline V gene. Trimming took off 2 bases at V and 3 bases at J, with 8 bases between the two ends. As DNA, the CDR3 is TGCGCCAGCAGCTTAGGTCAAGACACCGGGGAGCTGTTTTTT. Its protein is CASSLGQDTGELFF.

The CDR3 loop is CASRALGETSNEQFF. The DNA for the CDR3 is TGCGCCAGCAGGGCTTTAGGGGAAACTAGCAATGAGCAGTTCTTC. The chain carries TRBV5-1 and TRBJ2-1; the D call may be TRBD1 or TRBD2 (5 bases each). Germline V gene sequence: CDR1 SGHRS, CDR2 YFSETQ. The ends were cut back, 5 bases at V and 6 bases at J, with 18 bases in the middle. The CDR3 extends over 15 amino acids.

CDR3: CASSLLYGGTSTDTQYF. CDR3 nucleotide sequence: TGTGCCAGCAGCTTATTGTATGGCGGGACTAGCACAGATACGCAGTATTTT. The V and J genes are TRBV11-2 and TRBJ2-3; a possible D gene is TRBD2 (6 bases). The germline V and J ends were trimmed by 2 bases and 0 bases, with 15 bases remaining between them. The CDR3 has 17 residues. The germline V gene has CDR1 SGHAT and CDR2 FQNNGV. Full variable domain (rest looked up from reference TRBV11-2 and TRBJ2-3): EAGVAQSPRYKIIEKRQSVAFWCNPISGHATLYWYQQILGQGPKLLIQFQNNGVVDDSQLPKDRFSAERLKGVDSTLKIQPAKLEDSAVYLCASSLLYGGTSTDTQYFGPGTRLTVL.

The gene calls are TRBV4-2 and TRBJ2-5; unclear D gene. The CDR3 totals 15 residues. Germline V lookup: CDR1 LGHNA, CDR2 YNFKEQ. Trimming shortened V by 0 bases and J by 4 bases, and 12 bases separated the two germline ends. CDR3 nucleotide sequence: TGTGCCAGCAGCCAAGAACCCACTAATGCAGAGACCCAGTACTTC. It codes for CASSQEPTNAETQYF.

This clone was detected ten times or more. This chain uses TRBV2 with TRBJ2-7, with a weak D call TRBD1 (5 bases). Per germline, CDR1 SNHLY and CDR2 FYNNEI. The V end was cut by 1 base, the J end by 6 bases, with 7 bases between. The CDR3 length is 12 residues. CDR3 sequence: CASSEEGLEQYF. The CDR3 DNA follows: TGTGCCAGCAGTGAAGAGGGGCTCGAGCAGTACTTC.

The chain uses TRBV19 and TRBJ1-5, with D maybe TRBD1 (5 bases). This CDR3 has 20 amino acids. The V gene lost 5 bases and the J gene lost 0 bases, with 26 bases spanning the gap. Germline loops: CDR1 LNHDA, CDR2 SQIVND (reference sequence). The CDR3 region is CASSRPTETLQDYSNQPQHF. The CDR3 DNA reads TGTGCCAGTAGTCGACCCACGGAAACCCTACAGGACTATAGCAATCAGCCCCAGCATTTT.

The V gene is TRBV11-2, the J gene TRBJ1-2, with TRBD1 as a possible D gene (5 bases). This CDR3 region has 16 residues. The germline CDR1 and CDR2 sequences are SGHAT and FQNNGV. Trimming took off 2 bases at V and 4 bases at J, with 17 bases between the two ends. The CDR3 reads CASSLSRLRGVYGYTF. CDR3 nucleotide sequence: TGTGCCAGCAGCTTAAGTAGGCTCCGAGGGGTCTATGGCTACACCTTC.

This clone was found a few times. The CDR3 is CASSRETRGTDTQYF. The DNA of the CDR3 is TGTGCCAGCAGCCGGGAAACAAGGGGCACAGATACGCAGTATTTT. J is TRBJ2-3 and V is TRBV7-2, with D maybe TRBD2 (5 bases). The CDR3 extends over 15 amino acids. Germline CDR1 SGHTA, CDR2 FQGNSA. With 5 bases removed from V and 1 base from J, the gap between germline ends came to 13 bases.

The rearrangement uses TRBV29-1 and TRBJ2-1, with 8 bases fitting TRBD2. After removal of 2 bases from V and 7 bases from J, the junction contained 10 bases not matched to a gene. Germline CDR1 and CDR2: SQVTM and ANQGSEA. This CDR3 region has 15 residues. CDR3 nucleotide sequence: TGCAGCGTTGAAACGTTCGGGAGGGGAGAAAATGAGCAGTTCTTC. Amino acids: CSVETFGRGENEQFF.

The chain uses TRBV5-1 and TRBJ2-3; perhaps TRBD2 as D (6 bases). This CDR3 contains 14 residues. Trimming cost V 0 bases and J 5 bases, with 10 bases left between them. Germline CDR1 reads SGHRS; CDR2 reads YFSETQ. The CDR3 bases are TGCGCCAGCAGCTTGGAGGGTAGCGGAGATACGCAGTATTTT. Its translation: CASSLEGSGDTQYF. The full variable domain, in which reference TRBV5-1 and TRBJ2-3 provide the parts outside the CDR3, is KAGVTQTPRYLIKTRGQQVTLSCSPISGHRSVSWYQQTPGQGLQFLFEYFSETQRNKGNFPGRFSGRQFSNSRSEMNVSTLELGDSALYLCASSLEGSGDTQYFGPGTRLTVL.

The chain links TRBV7-9 to TRBJ1-2; perhaps TRBD1 as D (5 bases). V lost 1 base to trimming and J lost 7 bases, with 10 bases between them. Germline V lookup: CDR1 SEHNR, CDR2 FQNEAQ (reference sequence). The CDR3 contains 13 residues. CDR3 region: CASSLGGSFGYTF. Here the CDR3 DNA reads TGTGCCAGCAGCTTAGGGGGGTCTTTTGGCTACACCTTC.